Presented here are 25 T cell receptor beta chains from one specimen sequenced in a study of long-term antiretroviral therapy in people with HIV. They ran version v3.0 of the immunoSEQ assay at survey level. The data were produced by immunoSEQ multiplex PCR, yet TCRdb's version contains in-frame clones alone and is incomplete. This sample has roughly 14,000 clones; around 84% occur once, and the top ten carry about 7%. Here the sequenced sample was unsorted PBMCs, taken 0.4 years after starting antiretroviral therapy. These receptor sequences come from a young man with HIV.

The rearrangement uses TRBV4-3 and TRBJ2-1, with 9 nucleotides matching TRBD2. The germline V gene has CDR1 LGHNA and CDR2 YSLEER. The CDR3 is 17 amino acids. J gave up 3 bases and V 1 base, and 7 bases lay outside the gene matches. The CDR3, as DNA: TGCGCCAGCAGCCAAGGTCTACTAGCGGGTCGCTACAATGAGCAGTTCTTC. Translation gives CASSQGLLAGRYNEQFF.

The gene calls are TRBV28 and TRBJ1-2; D gene unclear. Deletions cut 6 bases from V and 4 bases from J, with 6 bases between. This CDR3 spans 11 amino acids. Germline CDR1 MDHEN, CDR2 SYDVKM. CDR3 residues: CASSPGYGYTF. The CDR3 region has the DNA TGTGCCAGCAGCCCCGGCTATGGCTACACCTTC.

J is TRBJ1-2 and V is TRBV10-2; D might be TRBD1 (6 bases). CDR1 WSHSY and CDR2 SAAADI come from the germline V gene. The CDR3 is 13 amino acids. V shed 7 bases and J shed 4 bases, with 13 bases lying between them. The CDR3 protein is CASTEQGSYGYTF. CDR3 bases: TGCGCCAGCACTGAACAGGGAAGCTATGGCTACACCTTC.

V gene TRBV5-4 combines with J gene TRBJ2-2; 11 bases match TRBD1. The V segment lost 4 bases and the J segment 7 bases; nucleotides outside the gene matches: 9. Germline-derived CDR1 and CDR2 are SGHNT and YYREEE (reference sequence). This CDR3 spans 16 amino acids. CDR3 DNA sequence: TGTGCCAGCAGCATCGGACAGGGGGCTAAAGTCGGGGAGCTGTTTTTT. Its translation: CASSIGQGAKVGELFF.

V gene TRBV28 combines with J gene TRBJ1-1, with unresolved D. Germline V gives CDR1 MDHEN, CDR2 SYDVKM. The CDR3 spans 11 residues. V was cut by 9 bases and J by 4 bases, with 9 bases left in between. The CDR3, as DNA: TGTGCCAGTACGGCGGGCACTGAAGCTTTCTTT. Its protein is CASTAGTEAFF.

In nucleotides, the CDR3 is TGCAGCGTGCCCCTGACAGGGCAAGGCTATGGCTACACCTTC. It translates to CSVPLTGQGYGYTF. This rearrangement joins TRBV29-1 to TRBJ1-2; 7 bases are shared with TRBD1. This CDR3 region has 14 residues. From germline, CDR1 is SQVTM and CDR2 ANQGSEA. V gave up 6 bases and J gave up 4 bases; unmatched junction bases: 11.

This chain connects TRBV13 to TRBJ2-3; 7 bases map to TRBD2. Looked up from germline, CDR1 is PRHDT and CDR2 is FYEKMQ (reference sequence). After removal of 5 bases from V and 2 bases from J, the junction contained 4 bases not matched to a gene. The CDR3 runs 14 residues. CDR3 sequence (DNA): TGTGCCAGCAGCCCCCGGGGGGACACAGATACGCAGTATTTT. This translates into CASSPRGDTDTQYF. Complete variable domain (other parts from reference TRBV13 and TRBJ2-3): AAGVIQSPRHLIKEKRETATLKCYPIPRHDTVYWYQQGPGQDPQFLISFYEKMQSDKGSIPDRFSAQQFSDYHSELNMSSLELGDSALYFCASSPRGDTDTQYFGPGTRLTVL.

This clone was counted between two and nine times. This chain links TRBV7-9 with TRBJ1-6; TRBD1 matches 9 bases. V dropped 3 bases and J dropped 9; count of bases not matched to a gene: 6. The CDR3 length is 15 residues. CDR1 is SEHNR, CDR2 FQNEAQ, per germline (reference sequence). The CDR3 DNA sequence: TGTGCCAGCAGCTTCGGACAGGGGTTTGGTTCACCCCTCCACTTT. This gives the protein CASSFGQGFGSPLHF.

V is TRBV11-3 and J is TRBJ1-1; D ambiguous. Germline CDR1 is SGHNT and CDR2 is YENEEA. Trimming removed 3 bases from V and 3 bases from J, with 8 bases in between. The CDR3 runs 13 residues. Written as DNA, the CDR3 is TGTGCCAGCAGCTTCGGAACCCACACTGAAGCTTTCTTT. It is translated as CASSFGTHTEAFF.

The V and J genes are TRBV6-4 and TRBJ2-2; D call uncertain. CDR3 length: 14 amino acids. Germline CDR1 and CDR2: MRHNA and SNTAGT. Trimming shortened V by 2 bases and J by 1 base, and 5 bases separated the two germline ends. The CDR3 reads CASSDGVNTGELFF. The CDR3 DNA reads TGTGCCAGCAGTGACGGGGTGAACACCGGGGAGCTGTTTTTT.

The CDR3 DNA reads TGTGCCTCCCGGACGGAAACGAACACCGGGGAGCTGTTTTTT. This translates into CASRTETNTGELFF. This rearrangement joins TRBV19 to TRBJ2-2; no clear D gene. CDR3 length equals 14 residues. CDR1 and CDR2 (germline): LNHDA, SQIVND (reference sequence). V was cut by 11 bases and J by 0 bases, with 13 bases left in between.

This clone was counted a few times. The chain combines TRBV5-6 with TRBJ2-1; 9 positions agree with TRBD2. CDR3 size: 16 residues. V gave up 4 bases and J gave up 6 bases; unmatched junction bases: 11. CDR1 and CDR2 from the germline V gene are SGHDT and YYEEEE. CDR3 DNA: TGTGCCAGCAGCACGTTGAGCGGGAGGATAGCCAATGAGCAGTTCTTC. Amino acid sequence: CASSTLSGRIANEQFF.

This chain uses TRBV10-3 with TRBJ1-2, with D perhaps TRBD1 (5 bases). The germline CDR1 and CDR2 sequences are ENHRY and SYGVKD. This CDR3 region has 12 residues. Trimming removed 5 bases at V and 4 bases at J, with 8 bases between. CDR3 protein: CAISPDSYGYTF. CDR3 sequence (DNA): TGTGCCATCAGTCCAGACAGCTATGGCTACACCTTC.

The CDR3 is CASSLTSGGYNEQFF. The CDR3 bases are TGTGCCAGCAGCTTGACTAGCGGGGGGTACAATGAGCAGTTCTTC. The rearrangement links TRBV5-4 to TRBJ2-1, with TRBD2 matching 12 bases. Germline CDR1 reads SGHNT; CDR2 reads YYREEE (reference sequence). This CDR3 region has 15 residues. The trim removed 1 base at V and 4 bases at J, leaving 0 bases unmatched.

The gene calls are TRBV5-4 and TRBJ2-1; tentatively, D is TRBD2 (6 bases). Trimming stripped 2 bases from V and 6 bases from J, with 15 bases between. From germline, CDR1 is SGHNT and CDR2 YYREEE (reference sequence). The CDR3 runs 15 residues. The CDR3 DNA follows: TGTGCCAGCAGCTTTGGGCAGCGGGCAACCAATGAGCAGTTCTTC. Translating gives CASSFGQRATNEQFF.

The chain combines TRBV6-1 with TRBJ1-2; tentative D call: TRBD1 (6 bases). CDR3 length equals 16 residues. V gave up 1 base and J gave up 4 bases, with 16 bases separating them. Germline-derived CDR1 and CDR2 are MNHNS and SASEGT. In DNA form, the CDR3 reads TGTGCCAGCAGTGAAGGTCCTATGGGGGGCCGCTATGGCTACACCTTC. This encodes CASSEGPMGGRYGYTF.

The chain carries TRBV5-8 and TRBJ2-7, with D possibly matching TRBD1 (6 bases). V dropped 3 bases and J dropped 3 bases, with 19 bases sitting between them. This CDR3 is built from 16 residues. Germline assignment: CDR1 SGHTS and CDR2 YDEGEE. The CDR3 spells CASSSLKTGGIYEQYF. CDR3 bases: TGTGCCAGCAGCTCGTTAAAGACAGGTGGGATCTACGAGCAGTACTTC.

This chain uses TRBV2 with TRBJ1-3, with a weak D call TRBD1 (5 bases). The ends were cut back, 3 bases at V and 3 bases at J, with 9 bases in the middle. Germline CDR1 SNHLY, CDR2 FYNNEI. This CDR3 region has 14 residues. Written as DNA, the CDR3 is TGTGCCAGCAGTGATCCAGGGAATGGAAACACCATATATTTT. It codes for CASSDPGNGNTIYF.

This clone was seen just once. The chain links TRBV4-1 to TRBJ1-2; no clear D gene. Germline V gene data show CDR1 as MGHRA and CDR2 as YSYEKL. CDR3 length equals 14 residues. V lost 0 bases to trimming and J lost 5 bases, with 10 bases between them. This chain's CDR3 is CASSQDLGPYGYTF. In nucleotides, the CDR3 is TGCGCCAGCAGCCAAGATCTAGGCCCGTATGGCTACACCTTC.

This clone has just a few counts. The V call is TRBV7-6, the J call TRBJ1-1; weak D call: TRBD1 (6 bases). The CDR3 is made up of 14 amino acids. V lost 5 bases and J 1 base, leaving 11 bases between the germline ends. Germline assignment: CDR1 SGHVS and CDR2 FNYEAQ. The CDR3 loop is CASSPAGANTEAFF. The DNA for the CDR3 is TGTGCCAGCAGCCCGGCGGGGGCGAACACTGAAGCTTTCTTT.

The rearrangement links TRBV5-6 to TRBJ2-1; a possible D gene is TRBD2 (5 bases). The CDR3 covers 13 residues. Trimming cost V 2 bases and J 9 bases, with 12 bases left between them. The germline V gene encodes CDR1 SGHDT and CDR2 YYEEEE. DNA of the CDR3: TGTGCCAGCAGCTTACTAGTCGCGGGTGAGCAGTTCTTC. Amino acids: CASSLLVAGEQFF.

This clone was found a few times. The CDR3 DNA sequence: TGTGCCAGTAGCCCGGGGAACTATGGCTACACCTTC. It specifies CASSPGNYGYTF. The chain recombines TRBV19 with TRBJ1-2; the D is unclear. Germline assignment: CDR1 LNHDA and CDR2 SQIVND (reference sequence). The CDR3 consists of 12 residues. V was cut by 6 bases and J by 2 bases, with 7 bases left in between.

This rearrangement joins TRBV9 to TRBJ2-5; 7 bases align to TRBD2. CDR1 SGDLS and CDR2 YYNGEE come from the germline V gene. J lost 5 bases, V lost 3 bases, and 10 bases had no gene match. This CDR3 is 15 amino acids long. DNA for the CDR3: TGTGCCAGCAGCGCCGCGGGCGGGGAGGGGGAGACCCAGTACTTC. Amino acid sequence: CASSAAGGEGETQYF.

The genes are TRBV6-5 and TRBJ2-3, with D unclear. Germline V gene lookup returns CDR1 MNHEY and CDR2 SVGAGI. This CDR3 contains 13 residues. Trimming stripped 6 bases from V and 0 bases from J, with 7 bases between. The DNA for the CDR3 is TGTGCCAGCAGGAGTAGTAGCACAGATACGCAGTATTTT. Translation: CASRSSSTDTQYF.

The V call is TRBV5-4, the J call TRBJ1-5; D gene ambiguous. CDR3 length: 15 amino acids. Trimming took 4 bases from V and 6 from J, leaving 17 bases between them. Germline V gene data show CDR1 as SGHNT and CDR2 as YYREEE (reference sequence). The CDR3 protein is CASSQESGRGQPQHF. In nucleotides, the CDR3 is TGTGCCAGCAGCCAAGAAAGCGGGCGAGGTCAGCCCCAGCATTTT.